These 6 T cell receptor beta chains originate from one sample sequenced in a study of lymphopenia after photon versus proton radiotherapy. Generated by immunoSEQ multiplex PCR, the TCRdb table keeps only in-frame clones and is missing some. The repertoire holds 37,000 or so clones, with over 65% as singletons. Specimen: peripheral blood, collected from a patient treated with photon-based radiotherapy. The receptors here all came from a man aged 45-65 years with gastric cancer.

This rearrangement joins TRBV6-5 to TRBJ1-1; weak D call: TRBD1 (5 bases). The CDR3 length is 14 residues. Germline V gene data show CDR1 as MNHEY and CDR2 as SVGAGI. The V end was cut by 6 bases, the J end by 4 bases, with 15 bases between. The CDR3 reads CASREGNRGTEAFF. The CDR3 nucleotides read TGTGCCAGCAGGGAGGGGAATAGGGGCACTGAAGCTTTCTTT.

This chain connects TRBV30 to TRBJ2-2; D gene ambiguous. The CDR3 contains 14 residues. Germline CDR1 is GTSNPN and CDR2 is SVGIG (reference sequence). V gave up 0 bases and J gave up 4 bases, with 9 bases separating them. The CDR3 nucleotides read TGTGCCTGGAGTGTAATTAGGGTCACCGGGGAGCTGTTTTTT. The encoded protein is CAWSVIRVTGELFF.

The genes are TRBV19 and TRBJ1-4; 10 bases align to TRBD1. V shed 5 bases and J 8 bases; nucleotides not matched to a gene: 8. In germline, CDR1 is LNHDA, CDR2 SQIVND (reference sequence). The CDR3 contains 15 residues. In nucleotides, the CDR3 is TGTGCCAGTAGTCAACCGGGACAGGGGAGCGAAAAACTGTTTTTT. Its protein product is CASSQPGQGSEKLFF. Combining the CDR3 with reference TRBV19 and TRBJ1-4 gives the whole variable domain DGGITQSPKYLFRKEGQNVTLSCEQNLNHDAMYWYRQDPGQGLRLIYYSQIVNDFQKGDIAEGYSVSREKKESFPLTVTSAQKNPTAFYLCASSQPGQGSEKLFFGSGTQLSVL.

The CDR3 coding sequence is TGTGCCAGCACCCAAGCGGGAGCGGCCAAAAACATTCAGTACTTC. As protein: CASTQAGAAKNIQYF. The chain joins TRBV28 to TRBJ2-4; TRBD2 aligns across 8 bases. The V segment lost 7 bases and the J segment 1 base; nucleotides outside the gene matches: 6. The CDR3 has 15 residues. From germline, CDR1 is MDHEN and CDR2 SYDVKM.

This clone is a singleton in its sample. The genes are TRBV6-4 and TRBJ2-3; 10 nucleotides line up with TRBD2. V lost 5 bases to trimming and J lost 4 bases; unmatched junction nucleotides: 6. The germline V gene encodes CDR1 MRHNA and CDR2 SNTAGT. The CDR3 contains 15 residues. The CDR3 bases are TGTGCCAGCAGTCGTACTAGCGGGACGGCAGATACGCAGTATTTT. Translating it yields CASSRTSGTADTQYF.

The chain joins TRBV27 to TRBJ1-1; perhaps TRBD1 as D (5 bases). Trimming cost V 6 bases and J 1 base, with 15 bases left between them. This CDR3 has 15 amino acids. Germline V gene lookup returns CDR1 MNHEY and CDR2 SMNVEV (reference sequence). The CDR3 loop is CASRGPGRGNTEAFF. DNA for the CDR3: TGTGCCAGCAGAGGTCCGGGACGGGGGAACACTGAAGCTTTCTTT.